This entry lists 13 T cell receptor beta chains sequenced from one sample in a study of control samples from healthy donors and cancer patients. Measured with immunoSEQ multiplex PCR; TCRdb has only the in-frame clones, and not every one. Of roughly 150,000 clones in the sample, approximately 86% were seen once. What was sequenced was blood. The receptors were sampled from a man between 18 and 29 years old in good health.

The chain joins TRBV6-2 or TRBV6-3 to TRBJ2-4, with D tentatively TRBD2 (6 bases). CDR3 length equals 12 residues. CDR1 MNHEY and CDR2 SVGEGT come from the germline V gene. Trimming took 3 bases from V and 9 from J, leaving 9 bases between them. The CDR3 loop is CASSYLGGIQYF. For the CDR3, the DNA is TGTGCCAGCAGTTATCTGGGGGGCATTCAGTACTTC.

The rearrangement joins TRBV6-1 to TRBJ2-3; D gene uncertain. The CDR3 is 14 residues long. Germline V gene lookup returns CDR1 MNHNS and CDR2 SASEGT. The V gene lost 0 bases and the J gene lost 0 bases, with 4 bases spanning the gap. CDR3 sequence: CASSEAHSTDTQYF. The CDR3 region has the DNA TGTGCCAGCAGTGAAGCTCACAGCACAGATACGCAGTATTTT.

The chain is built from TRBV24-1 and TRBJ2-2; the match to TRBD1 covers 9 bases. The V gene end was trimmed by 5 bases and the J gene end by 6 bases; junction bases not matched to a gene: 6. Germline V gene lookup returns CDR1 KGHDR and CDR2 SFDVKD. There are 15 residues in the CDR3. This CDR3 is CATSAGDREAGELFF. CDR3 nucleotides: TGTGCCACCAGTGCTGGGGACAGGGAGGCCGGGGAGCTGTTTTTT.

The V and J genes are TRBV28 and TRBJ2-3; 10 bases fit TRBD2. V shed 3 bases, J shed 1 base, and the junction held 1 base outside the gene matches. This CDR3 is built from 15 residues. Germline V gene sequence: CDR1 MDHEN, CDR2 SYDVKM. CDR3 coding DNA: TGTGCCAGCAGTTTCGGACTAGCGGGCACAGATACGCAGTATTTT. This codes for CASSFGLAGTDTQYF.

This clone was recorded only once. The chain's CDR3 is CASSGRGNGNSPLHF. The CDR3 bases are TGTGCCAGCAGTGGACGGGGGAATGGGAATTCACCCCTCCACTTT. This rearrangement joins TRBV6-6 to TRBJ1-6; maybe TRBD1 (5 bases). The CDR3 extends over 15 amino acids. The V end was cut by 5 bases, the J end by 7 bases, with 15 bases between. Germline V gene lookup returns CDR1 MNHNY and CDR2 SVGAGI (reference sequence).

The chain is built from TRBV15 and TRBJ2-5; tentatively, D is TRBD1 (5 bases). The CDR3 runs 14 residues. Germline CDR1 reads LNHNV; CDR2 reads YYDKDF (reference sequence). Trimming took off 6 bases at V and 0 bases at J, with 11 bases between the two ends. The CDR3 nucleotides read TGTGCCACCAGTTCTACAGGTTACCAAGAGACCCAGTACTTC. This sequence encodes CATSSTGYQETQYF.

V usage is TRBV20-1 and J usage is TRBJ1-1; D is ambiguous. Between the trimmed V and J ends, which lost 6 bases and 4 bases, there was a span of 6 bases. CDR1 and CDR2 (germline): DFQATT, SNEGSKA (reference sequence). The CDR3 length is 10 residues. CDR3 amino acids: CSALVTEAFF. Written as DNA, the CDR3 is TGCAGTGCCCTCGTCACTGAAGCTTTCTTT.

The chain links TRBV6-5 to TRBJ2-1; 7 bases match TRBD2. The CDR3 runs 12 residues. Trimming removed 6 bases from V and 4 bases from J; junction bases left unmatched: 0. Germline V lookup: CDR1 MNHEY, CDR2 SVGAGI. For the CDR3, the DNA is TGTGCCAGCAGGGGGGGGTACAATGAGCAGTTCTTC. Protein: CASRGGYNEQFF.

Regarding this clone: The junction differs from germline at one of its ends, possibly a read error. Here the CDR3 reads CSVEKLSAGDF. The CDR3 region has the DNA TGCAGCGTTGAAAAGTTAAGCGCAGGGGATTTT. The rearrangement joins TRBV29-1 to TRBJ2-3; a possible D gene is TRBD1 (6 bases). The CDR3 totals 11 residues. Germline CDR1 and CDR2: SQVTM and ANQGSEA.

V usage is TRBV6-5 and J usage is TRBJ1-4; the D gene is possibly TRBD1 (6 bases). Trimming pared 2 bases from V and 1 base from J, leaving 8 bases between. Per the germline V gene, CDR1 is MNHEY and CDR2 is SVGAGI. This CDR3 has 15 residues. The CDR3 DNA sequence: TGTGCCAGCAGTTACGGGGGGCGAACTAATGAAAAACTGTTTTTT. It codes for CASSYGGRTNEKLFF.

This sequence joins TRBV5-4 and TRBJ1-2; the D gene is possibly TRBD1 (6 bases). Trimming took 2 bases from V and 8 from J, leaving 19 bases between them. Germline V CDR1 and CDR2: SGHNT, YYREEE (reference sequence). The CDR3 is 15 amino acids. In DNA, the CDR3 is TGTGCCAGCAGCTTAAGGGGGGGGTTCAGGGACGGCTACACCTTC. Protein product: CASSLRGGFRDGYTF.

The V and J genes are TRBV6-4 and TRBJ1-2; no clear D gene. Germline V gives CDR1 MRHNA, CDR2 SNTAGT. The V and J ends lost 6 bases and 0 bases respectively, with 11 bases between them. The CDR3 consists of 14 residues. The CDR3: CASSPDVTNYGYTF. In DNA form, the CDR3 reads TGTGCCAGCAGCCCGGACGTCACTAACTATGGCTACACCTTC.

The chain employs TRBV18 and TRBJ1-1; TRBD1 aligns across 8 bases. This CDR3 is built from 14 residues. The V segment lost 2 bases and the J segment 7 bases; nucleotides outside the gene matches: 6. Germline CDR1 reads KGHSH; CDR2 reads LQKENI. CDR3 amino acids: CASSPMGQAYEAFF. For the CDR3, the DNA is TGTGCCAGCTCACCAATGGGACAGGCTTATGAAGCTTTCTTT.